The 14 T cell receptor beta chains below all came from one sample that was sequenced in a study of T cells after yellow fever vaccination. TCRdb independently ran MiXCR on the 5' RACE reads; one entry per CDR3 protein. The table lists approximately 610,000 distinct CDR3 sequences, around 16% of them singletons. Sequenced material: PBMCs, taken 5 to 6 days after the first yellow fever vaccination. The receptors shown here come from a man in his late teens or twenties who received the YFV17D yellow fever vaccine.

The chain has TRBV20-1 and TRBJ2-5; 8 nucleotides align to TRBD1. The V segment lost 3 bases and the J segment 5 bases; nucleotides outside the gene matches: 8. This CDR3 has 14 amino acids. Germline CDR1 DFQATT, CDR2 SNEGSKA (reference sequence). The DNA of the CDR3 is TGCAGTGCTAGGGGGCCAGGGGGCCGGGAGACCCAGTACTTC. It is translated as CSARGPGGRETQYF.

This chain connects TRBV5-1 to TRBJ2-1, with D possibly TRBD1 on 5 matching bases. Germline V CDR1 and CDR2: SGHRS, YFSETQ. Trimming stripped 4 bases from V and 0 bases from J, with 11 bases between. The CDR3 contains 15 residues. The CDR3 sequence: CASSVLGDSYNEQFF. CDR3 in DNA: TGCGCCAGCAGCGTCTTAGGGGACTCCTACAATGAGCAGTTCTTC.

In this sample, this clonotype turned up many times. CDR3 bases: TGCAGCGTTGAAGTGCAGGGGGCGCGCGGCTACACCTTC. Translation gives CSVEVQGARGYTF. The chain employs TRBV29-1 and TRBJ1-2, with 8 nucleotides matching TRBD1. The germline V gene encodes CDR1 SQVTM and CDR2 ANQGSEA. The J segment lost 8 bases and the V segment lost 1 base, leaving 6 bases of the junction unmatched. This CDR3 has 13 amino acids.

The DNA for the CDR3 is TGTGCCAGCACTCCTCTCGGGGCCAAAAACATTCAGTACTTC. It is translated as CASTPLGAKNIQYF. This chain uses TRBV12-3 or TRBV12-4 with TRBJ2-4; D is uncertain. V was clipped by 7 bases and J by 1 base, with 11 bases between them. The CDR3 extends over 14 amino acids.

This clonotype was observed at least ten times. This chain links TRBV7-9 with TRBJ1-6; D is ambiguous. Trimming left V 1 base short and J 7 bases short, with 5 bases between. This CDR3 has 13 amino acids. Germline loops: CDR1 SEHNR, CDR2 FQNEAQ (reference sequence). The CDR3 is CASSLERNSPLHF. The CDR3 nucleotides are TGTGCCAGCAGCTTAGAGAGAAATTCACCCCTCCACTTT.

The chain combines TRBV2 with TRBJ2-2; D remains ambiguous. The CDR3 extends over 18 amino acids. The V gene's germline CDR1 is SNHLY and CDR2 FYNNEI. The ends were cut back, 7 bases at V and 6 bases at J, with 27 bases in the middle. CDR3 residues: CASTQVRLILNSAGELFF. DNA for the CDR3: TGTGCCAGCACCCAAGTGCGTCTAATACTAAATTCCGCCGGGGAGCTGTTTTTT. The complete variable domain, with remaining parts taken from reference TRBV2 and TRBJ2-2, reads EPEVTQTPSHQVTQMGQEVILRCVPISNHLYFYWYRQILGQKVEFLVSFYNNEISEKSEIFDDQFSVERPDGSNFTLKIRSTKLEDSAMYFCASTQVRLILNSAGELFFGEGSRLTVL.

Only a few counts were recorded for this clonotype. This chain connects TRBV5-1 to TRBJ2-5, with D perhaps assigned TRBD1 or TRBD2 (7 bases each). The V end was cut by 0 bases, the J end by 1 base, with 13 bases between. Germline CDR1 and CDR2: SGHRS and YFSETQ. There are 16 residues in the CDR3. CDR3: CASSLARGGPQETQYF. CDR3 nucleotide sequence: TGCGCCAGCAGCTTGGCCAGGGGGGGGCCCCAAGAGACCCAGTACTTC. Drawing the rest from reference TRBV5-1 and TRBJ2-5, the complete variable domain is KAGVTQTPRYLIKTRGQQVTLSCSPISGHRSVSWYQQTPGQGLQFLFEYFSETQRNKGNFPGRFSGRQFSNSRSEMNVSTLELGDSALYLCASSLARGGPQETQYFGPGTRLLVL.

This clonotype was counted a few times. J is TRBJ2-7 and V is TRBV20-1, with D unclear. The length of the CDR3 is 14 residues. V was trimmed by 0 bases and J by 3 bases, leaving 12 bases between them. Germline CDR1 is DFQATT and CDR2 is SNEGSKA (reference sequence). The CDR3 DNA is TGCAGTGCTAGAGATACGCTCACAGTCTACGAGCAGTACGTC. It specifies CSARDTLTVYEQYV.

The V and J genes are TRBV20-1 and TRBJ1-5; D uncertain. CDR1 is DFQATT and CDR2 is SNEGSKA in the germline V gene (reference sequence). The CDR3 length is 15 residues. V lost 0 bases to trimming and J lost 1 base, with 10 bases between them. CDR3 region: CSARDPLRSNQPQHF. CDR3 in DNA: TGCAGTGCTAGAGATCCCCTGAGGAGCAATCAGCCCCAGCATTTT.

The chain carries TRBV4-3 and TRBJ1-1; 7 nucleotides align to TRBD1. Germline V gives CDR1 LGHNA, CDR2 YSLEER. This CDR3 has 17 amino acids. The trim removed 3 bases at V and 6 bases at J, leaving 16 bases unmatched. DNA for the CDR3: TGCGCCAGCAGCCAGTCCCCGCCCGGGCAGGGGGGGGCTGAAGCTTTCTTT. Its translation: CASSQSPPGQGGAEAFF.

The J gene is TRBJ2-1, the V gene TRBV6-2 or TRBV6-3; 14 bases map to TRBD2. The V gene end was trimmed by 5 bases and the J gene end by 13 bases; junction bases not matched to a gene: 7. There are 14 residues in the CDR3. Germline lookup yields CDR1 MNHEY and CDR2 SVGEGT. The CDR3 DNA reads TGTGCCAGCAGTAAACGGACTAGCGGGGGGTCCCAGTTCTTC. This encodes CASSKRTSGGSQFF.

This clonotype has just a few counts. V and J are TRBV9 and TRBJ2-7; D uncertain. Germline V gene sequence: CDR1 SGDLS, CDR2 YYNGEE. The CDR3 extends over 14 amino acids. V lost 0 bases to trimming and J lost 4 bases, with 11 bases between them. The CDR3 DNA follows: TGTGCCAGCAGCGTAGACCCAGGCTTTTACGAGCAGTACTTC. As protein: CASSVDPGFYEQYF.

The chain couples TRBV7-6 to TRBJ2-7; D uncertain. The germline V gene has CDR1 SGHVS and CDR2 FNYEAQ. V was shortened by 5 bases and J by 0 bases, with 17 bases between the two germline ends. The CDR3 runs to 16 residues. The CDR3 is CASSPFDYTSSYEQYF. As DNA, the CDR3 is TGTGCCAGCAGCCCCTTTGATTACACGAGCTCCTACGAGCAGTACTTC.

This chain connects TRBV12-3 or TRBV12-4 to TRBJ1-6; D remains unclear. This CDR3 has 14 residues. The ends were cut back, 4 bases at V and 4 bases at J, with 8 bases in the middle. The CDR3 coding sequence is TGTGCCAGCAGTTCAGAGATTTATAATTCACCCCTCCACTTT. It codes for CASSSEIYNSPLHF.